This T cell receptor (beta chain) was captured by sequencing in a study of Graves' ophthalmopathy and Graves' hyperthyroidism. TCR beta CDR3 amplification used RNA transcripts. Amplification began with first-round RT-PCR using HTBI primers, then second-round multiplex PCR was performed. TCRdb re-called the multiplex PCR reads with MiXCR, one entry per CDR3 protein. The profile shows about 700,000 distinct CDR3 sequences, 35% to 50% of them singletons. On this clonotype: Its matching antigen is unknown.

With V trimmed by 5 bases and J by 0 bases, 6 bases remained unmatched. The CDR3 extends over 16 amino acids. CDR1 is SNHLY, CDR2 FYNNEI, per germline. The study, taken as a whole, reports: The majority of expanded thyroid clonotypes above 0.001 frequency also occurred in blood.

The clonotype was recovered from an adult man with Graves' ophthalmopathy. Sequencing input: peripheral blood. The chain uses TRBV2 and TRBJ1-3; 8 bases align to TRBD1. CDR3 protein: CASSHGQGPSGNTIYF. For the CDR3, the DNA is TGTGCCAGCAGTCACGGACAGGGACCCTCTGGAAACACCATATATTTT.